This TCR beta chain is from a study of T cells in Graves' hyperthyroidism and ophthalmopathy (dated by TCRdb to between 2017 and 2020). Regarding the research as a whole: Peripheral blood samples were taken at the time of initial diagnosis, prior to any treatment. Once sampling was done, hyperthyroidism patients were given methimazole at a starting dose of 30 mg daily, whereas ophthalmopathy patients were given high-dose intravenous methylprednisolone. In several Graves' hyperthyroidism patients, the study also compared T-cell repertoires from thyroid tissue with T-cell repertoires from blood. Prospective prediction of ophthalmopathy was tested in an independent validation cohort of 18 hyperthyroidism patients and roughly 16 patients who later progressed to ophthalmopathy. The 95 to 100 discovery patients were randomly divided into training and test sets at a 7:3 ratio. The paper describes TCR Vbeta CDR3 sequencing of more than 120 peripheral blood samples, made up of about 40 ophthalmopathy patients, more than 70 hyperthyroidism patients and 17 progressor patients. To identify TCR V-J signatures that set the groups apart, the researchers used a discovery cohort of more than 95 patients, made up of under 45 with Graves' ophthalmopathy and 57 with stable Graves' hyperthyroidism. General conclusions and limits of the study: Ophthalmopathy was separated from stable hyperthyroidism by a 13 V-J signature model, with 87.88% sensitivity and approximately 84% specificity obtained in cross-validation and 80%/75% obtained in testing. In validation, the model predicted progression to ophthalmopathy with 55% to 71% sensitivity and around 72% specificity, a median of 6.5 months before onset. Sample size was not statistically predetermined, and blinding of investigators to group allocation was not performed. Most expanded thyroid clonotypes (frequency above 0.001) were also detected in blood, suggesting blood repertoires may reflect thyroid immune responses.

Graves' hyperthyroidism was defined as stable when no progression to ophthalmopathy occurred over 18 months of follow-up. Hyperthyroidism patients were newly diagnosed, had a disease duration of under 2 months, and were aged 18 to 65 years. Exclusion was applied to patients with uncontrolled infections, other autoimmune diseases, pregnancy or lactation. Diagnoses were established on the basis of clinical symptoms, serum thyroxine and TRAb, thyroid ultrasound, and orbital computed tomography. Ficoll-Paque density gradient centrifugation was used to isolate PBMCs from 10 ml of fresh peripheral blood. Trizol reagent was used to extract total RNA, and RNA quality was then checked on an Agilent 2100 Bioanalyzer. Amplification of TCR beta CDR3 regions was carried out from RNA transcripts. The TCR CDR3 was subjected to a first round of RT-PCR using the HTBI primer set and the Qiagen OneStep RT-PCR kit. Libraries were constructed in a second round of multiplex PCR, after which size selection and purification were carried out. Paired-end sequencing of the libraries was performed with 100 bp reads on an Illumina HiSeq2000. In the original analysis: SOAPnuke was used to process the raw data, removing reads that contained adapters or uncalled bases, had a mean Phred below 15, or lacked an exact match to the constant primer or identifier. COPE v1.2.5 was used to merge high-quality paired reads, and clonotypes were defined as unique nucleotide sequences. MiTCR v1.1 was used to align the clonotypes against IMGT TRBV, TRBD and TRBJ reference segments. The analysis was restricted to V-J combinations with a frequency above 0.0001, which together covered 99% to 99.2% of the repertoires. The TCS score was defined as F50 (clonal expansion) divided by E x V (chaos), with BLOSUM62-based TCRdist calculated between CDR3 peptides within each V-J. Welch's t-statistics and random forest reduced fewer than 600 V-J features to 13, which were used in a naive Bayes classifier (R e1071). In-frame beta chains were kept once TCRdb had trimmed the public reads at Q25 with fastp and called clones with MiXCR. Each CDR3 protein appears once, grouped with its most common genes and DNA. These V and J calls originate from TCRdb's pipeline instead of the authors' own analysis. This sample gives around 480,000 distinct CDR3 sequences in total; approximately 15% of them show up just once. The ten largest clonotypes hold 15% to 20% of the sample.

Many counts were recorded for this clonotype. Its binding antigen is unknown. No quality values exist for individual bases; no much larger clone is one base distant. Sequencing was done on a sample of blood. The sequence was collected from a young woman with Graves' hyperthyroidism.

The sequence in DNA is TGTGCCAGCTCACCGGCGACTAGCGGGAGAGAAGAGACCCAGTACTTC. This is translated as CASSPATSGREETQYF. Recombination linked TRBV18 to TRBJ2-5; 12 junctional bases match TRBD2. Relative to germline, V is missing 3 bases and J is missing 3 bases, with 5 bases of the junction outside any gene match. Via the germline V gene, CDR1 is KGHSH and CDR2 LQKENI. From the cysteine up to the phenylalanine, the CDR3 has a length of 16 residues. Only the CDR3 portion is preserved as DNA: 48 bases, with reading frame beginning at the first base.